The 29 T cell receptor beta chains in this list originate from one sample, sequenced in a study of persistence of HIV-infected CD4 T cells. Cells were stimulated nonspecifically with anti-CD3/anti-CD28 magnetic beads. Sorting selected CD4+ T cells upregulating both CD40 ligand and CD69. Their antigens remain unidentified. Sequencing used immunoSEQ version 4 in survey mode. Assay used: immunoSEQ multiplex PCR; TCRdb lists only in-frame clones, some missing. This table holds approximately 44,000 clones, approximately 88% found once. Sequencing was performed on CD4+ T cells sorted from PBMCs after approximately 20-hour stimulation, taken from a patient who received antiretroviral therapy. All receptors derive from an adult man with HIV who was CMV-seropositive.

The gene calls are TRBV14 and TRBJ2-7; D possibly uses TRBD1 or TRBD2 (5 bases each). CDR3 size: 13 residues. Germline assignment: CDR1 SGHDN and CDR2 FVKESK. Trimming took 4 bases from V and 6 from J, leaving 13 bases between them. CDR3 in DNA: TGTGCCAGCAGCCCTAGAGGGGCGGGCGAGCAGTACTTC. Translating gives CASSPRGAGEQYF.

The genes are TRBV5-5 and TRBJ1-3; D is unclear. The germline V gene encodes CDR1 SGHKS and CDR2 YYEKEE (reference sequence). V lost 4 bases to trimming and J lost 4 bases, with 9 bases between them. This CDR3 is built from 13 residues. CDR3: CASSRTEGNTIYF. In DNA form, the CDR3 reads TGTGCCAGCAGCCGGACGGAGGGAAACACCATATATTTT.

This chain links TRBV7-9 with TRBJ2-7, with unresolved D. V lost 5 bases to trimming and J lost 0 bases, with 14 bases between them. This CDR3 spans 15 amino acids. From germline, CDR1 is SEHNR and CDR2 FQNEAQ (reference sequence). CDR3 region: CASSRAPSISYEQYF. Here the CDR3 DNA reads TGTGCCAGCAGCCGGGCCCCGTCCATCTCCTACGAGCAGTACTTC.

The rearrangement links TRBV28 to TRBJ2-5, with TRBD1 matching over 12 bases. The trim removed 11 bases at V and 2 bases at J, leaving 6 bases unmatched. Looked up from germline, CDR1 is MDHEN and CDR2 is SYDVKM. There are 14 residues in the CDR3. The CDR3 DNA sequence: TGTGCCCTCCGGGACAGGGGGCCTCAAGAGACCCAGTACTTC. Residues: CALRDRGPQETQYF. Looking up the rest from reference TRBV28 and TRBJ2-5 gives the full variable domain: DVKVTQSSRYLVKRTGEKVFLECVQDMDHENMFWYRQDPGLGLRLIYFSYDVKMKEKGDIPEGYSVSREKKERFSLILESASTNQTSMYLCALRDRGPQETQYFGPGTRLLVL.

V and J are TRBV18 and TRBJ1-3; tentative D call: TRBD1 (6 bases). The V end was cut by 1 base, the J end by 4 bases, with 11 bases between. The CDR3 is 15 amino acids. The germline CDR1 and CDR2 sequences are KGHSH and LQKENI. The CDR3 protein is CASSPQAGEGNTIYF. The CDR3 DNA reads TGTGCCAGCTCACCACAGGCAGGGGAAGGAAACACCATATATTTT.

The V call is TRBV24-1, the J call TRBJ1-2; maybe TRBD1 (6 bases). Trimming left V 3 bases short and J 7 bases short, with 14 bases between. Germline V gives CDR1 KGHDR, CDR2 SFDVKD. The CDR3 length is 14 residues. The CDR3 region is CATSDPTGNPGYTF. CDR3 bases: TGTGCCACCAGTGATCCGACAGGAAACCCTGGCTACACCTTC.

The chain uses TRBV25-1 and TRBJ2-1, with 8 bases identical to TRBD2. This CDR3 has 15 residues. With V trimmed by 4 bases and J by 5 bases, 7 bases remained unmatched. Germline V gene lookup returns CDR1 MGHDK and CDR2 SYGVNS. DNA of the CDR3: TGTGCCAGCAGTGCGGGGCTAGCGGGCAACAATGAGCAGTTCTTC. This codes for CASSAGLAGNNEQFF.

The chain has TRBV9 and TRBJ2-7, with 9 bases matching TRBD1. CDR1 is SGDLS and CDR2 is YYNGEE in the germline V gene. The trim removed 0 bases at V and 3 bases at J, leaving 4 bases unmatched. The CDR3 has 15 residues. CDR3: CASSVAPGQGYEQYF. The CDR3 DNA sequence: TGTGCCAGCAGCGTAGCTCCGGGACAGGGCTACGAGCAGTACTTC.

This chain joins TRBV28 and TRBJ1-3; perhaps TRBD1 as D (5 bases). V lost 7 bases to trimming and J lost 4 bases, with 14 bases between them. Germline V gene lookup returns CDR1 MDHEN and CDR2 SYDVKM. The CDR3 is made up of 14 amino acids. The CDR3 sequence is CASTGAGNGNTIYF. For the CDR3, the DNA is TGTGCCAGCACTGGGGCCGGCAACGGAAACACCATATATTTT.

V is TRBV3-1 (or the pseudogene TRBV3-2) and J is TRBJ2-2; D may be TRBD2 (5 bases). CDR1 LGHDT and CDR2 YNNKEL come from the germline V gene (reference sequence). Trimming removed 4 bases from V and 5 bases from J, with 14 bases in between. The CDR3 has 15 amino acids. DNA of the CDR3: TGTGCCAGCAGCCCCGGACTGTCTCAAACCGGGGAGCTGTTTTTT. This translates into CASSPGLSQTGELFF.

V usage is TRBV2 and J usage is TRBJ2-7, with TRBD1 matching 7 bases. The CDR3 has 13 amino acids. Germline V gene sequence: CDR1 SNHLY, CDR2 FYNNEI. The trim removed 5 bases at V and 8 bases at J, leaving 9 bases unmatched. The CDR3 region is CASSTYRDSKQYF. The CDR3 region has the DNA TGTGCCAGCAGTACTTACCGGGACAGTAAGCAGTACTTC. The full variable domain, its missing parts supplied by reference TRBV2 and TRBJ2-7, is EPEVTQTPSHQVTQMGQEVILRCVPISNHLYFYWYRQILGQKVEFLVSFYNNEISEKSEIFDDQFSVERPDGSNFTLKIRSTKLEDSAMYFCASSTYRDSKQYFGPGTRLTVT.

The chain couples TRBV6-5 to TRBJ1-6; unclear D gene. Trimming removed 6 bases from V and 5 bases from J, with 8 bases in between. Germline V gives CDR1 MNHEY, CDR2 SVGAGI. The CDR3 contains 13 residues. The CDR3 DNA sequence: TGTGCCAGCAGGCCAGCAAATAATTCACCCCTCCACTTT. Translated, it gives CASRPANNSPLHF.

This clone has a handful of counts. The rearrangement uses TRBV27 and TRBJ1-5; D not certain. The CDR3 runs 12 residues. Germline CDR1 and CDR2: MNHEY and SMNVEV (reference sequence). Deletions cut 6 bases from V and 3 bases from J, with 6 bases between. This CDR3 reads CASSAYNQPQHF. The CDR3 region has the DNA TGTGCCAGCAGCGCTTACAATCAGCCCCAGCATTTT.

The V gene is TRBV3-1 (or the pseudogene TRBV3-2), the J gene TRBJ1-3; D is undetermined. Trimming left V 1 base short and J 0 bases short, with 7 bases between. The germline V gene encodes CDR1 LGHDT and CDR2 YNNKEL (reference sequence). CDR3 length: 15 amino acids. The CDR3 loop is CASSQATDSGNTIYF. The CDR3 DNA reads as TGTGCCAGCAGCCAAGCCACAGACTCTGGAAACACCATATATTTT.

The chain couples TRBV3-1 (or the pseudogene TRBV3-2) to TRBJ2-5, with TRBD1 as a possible D gene (6 bases). V lost 4 bases to trimming and J lost 1 base, with 19 bases between them. The CDR3 is 17 amino acids. CDR1 and CDR2 from the germline V gene are LGHDT and YNNKEL (reference sequence). CDR3 protein: CASSLGAGAARQETQYF. Written as DNA, the CDR3 is TGTGCCAGCAGCCTGGGGGCCGGGGCAGCTCGCCAAGAGACCCAGTACTTC.

This chain joins TRBV10-3 and TRBJ2-7; D call uncertain. V was trimmed by 4 bases and J by 7 bases, leaving 14 bases between them. There are 13 residues in the CDR3. Germline assignment: CDR1 ENHRY and CDR2 SYGVKD. CDR3 in amino acids: CAISAPRIPEQYF. In nucleotides, the CDR3 is TGTGCCATCAGTGCCCCCAGGATTCCGGAGCAGTACTTC.

This rearrangement joins TRBV5-4 to TRBJ1-6, with 7 bases lining up with TRBD1. The CDR3 consists of 13 residues. The junction had 9 bases not matched to a gene; V was cut back by 9 bases and J by 9 bases. The germline V gene encodes CDR1 SGHNT and CDR2 YYREEE (reference sequence). CDR3 in amino acids: CATQRQGSSPLHF. Written as DNA, the CDR3 is TGTGCCACTCAGAGACAGGGTAGTTCACCCCTCCACTTT.

This chain joins TRBV6-5 and TRBJ1-5; 7 nucleotides agree with TRBD1. The J segment lost 1 base and the V segment lost 7 bases, leaving 7 bases of the junction unmatched. This CDR3 is 15 amino acids long. Germline V gene data show CDR1 as MNHEY and CDR2 as SVGAGI. The CDR3 sequence is CASNRQGASNQPQHF. The CDR3 DNA follows: TGTGCCAGCAACCGACAGGGCGCCAGCAATCAGCCCCAGCATTTT.

The chain is built from TRBV18 and TRBJ1-5; the match to TRBD1 covers 8 bases. Trimming at V came to 3 bases and at J to 2 bases, leaving 3 bases not matched to a gene. The CDR3 covers 15 residues. Germline assignment: CDR1 KGHSH and CDR2 LQKENI. In DNA form, the CDR3 reads TGTGCCAGCTCACCTCCGGGACAGGGCAATCAGCCCCAGCATTTT. Translating it yields CASSPPGQGNQPQHF.

The chain joins TRBV4-2 to TRBJ2-4; D gene unclear. The CDR3 covers 15 residues. Looked up from germline, CDR1 is LGHNA and CDR2 is YNFKEQ. Deletions cut 0 bases from V and 6 bases from J, with 12 bases between. CDR3 nucleotides: TGTGCCAGCAGCCAAGAAGTAGGGCCCTCAAACATTCAGTACTTC. It encodes CASSQEVGPSNIQYF.

This clone came up once. The chain uses TRBV24-1 and TRBJ2-3; 8 bases align to TRBD2. Looked up from germline, CDR1 is KGHDR and CDR2 is SFDVKD. CDR3 size: 15 residues. V lost 7 bases, J lost 3 bases, and 8 bases stayed unmatched. As DNA, the CDR3 is TGTGCCACCAGCCCTCAAGCGGGGGAAACAGATACGCAGTATTTT. Translating gives CATSPQAGETDTQYF.

The chain carries TRBV6-4 and TRBJ1-2; 7 bases fit TRBD1. Germline assignment: CDR1 MRHNA and CDR2 SNTAGT. The V gene end was trimmed by 5 bases and the J gene end by 8 bases; junction bases not matched to a gene: 14. The CDR3 is 15 residues long. In DNA, the CDR3 is TGTGCCAGCAGTCCGGCCCAGACAGGGTTCGGCGGCTACACCTTC. Its translation is CASSPAQTGFGGYTF.

J is TRBJ2-7 and V is TRBV5-6, with a weak D call TRBD1 (6 bases). Germline V gives CDR1 SGHDT, CDR2 YYEEEE. The V gene lost 3 bases and the J gene lost 3 bases, with 19 bases spanning the gap. This CDR3 is 16 amino acids long. Written as DNA, the CDR3 is TGTGCCAGCAGCTACCTAAGCAGGGGTCCCCGCTACGAGCAGTACTTC. Amino acid sequence: CASSYLSRGPRYEQYF.

The genes are TRBV6-2 or TRBV6-3 and TRBJ1-4; D remains ambiguous. The ends were cut back, 4 bases at V and 0 bases at J, with 9 bases in the middle. Germline V gene lookup returns CDR1 MNHEY and CDR2 SVGEGT. CDR3 size: 15 residues. The CDR3 region is CASSSLSATNEKLFF. The CDR3 bases are TGTGCCAGCAGTTCCCTGTCTGCAACTAATGAAAAACTGTTTTTT.

The genes are TRBV12-3 or TRBV12-4 and TRBJ1-1; tentative D call: TRBD1 (5 bases). The V end was cut by 6 bases, the J end by 7 bases, with 15 bases between. The length of the CDR3 is 13 residues. The CDR3 DNA reads as TGTGCCAGCAGATACAGAAGACAGATTGAAGCTTTCTTT. It codes for CASRYRRQIEAFF.

The genes are TRBV4-1 and TRBJ1-2; D ambiguous. Per germline, CDR1 MGHRA and CDR2 YSYEKL. This CDR3 has 16 residues. Trimming took off 0 bases at V and 1 base at J, with 12 bases between the two ends. The CDR3 protein is CASSQDQGSLNYGYTF. The CDR3 coding sequence is TGCGCCAGCAGCCAAGATCAAGGCAGTCTTAACTATGGCTACACCTTC.

The genes are TRBV2 and TRBJ2-5; D is unclear. Per the germline V gene, CDR1 is SNHLY and CDR2 is FYNNEI. V was trimmed by 9 bases and J by 8 bases, leaving 7 bases between them. The CDR3 covers 9 residues. The CDR3 reads CASGETQYF. The CDR3 DNA sequence: TGTGCCAGTGGGGAAACCCAGTACTTC.

This clone was recorded once. The chain combines TRBV5-6 with TRBJ1-2; 7 positions agree with TRBD1. The CDR3 sequence is 14 residues long. V trimming: 4 bases; J trimming: 7 bases; junction bases outside the gene matches: 10. From germline, CDR1 is SGHDT and CDR2 YYEEEE. The CDR3 sequence is CASSVRQGRSGYTF. CDR3 DNA: TGTGCCAGCAGCGTTCGACAGGGAAGAAGTGGCTACACCTTC.

The rearrangement uses TRBV14 and TRBJ2-7, with 9 bases matching TRBD1. This CDR3 region has 16 residues. Germline V gene data show CDR1 as SGHDN and CDR2 as FVKESK. With V trimmed by 2 bases and J by 2 bases, 7 bases remained unmatched. The DNA of the CDR3 is TGTGCCAGCAGCCAACAAGGGACAGGGCGAACCTACGAGCAGTACTTC. Its protein product is CASSQQGTGRTYEQYF.